The 29 T cell receptor beta chains below all came from one sample that was sequenced in a study of human T cells and chemical hapten exposure. TCRdb processed the RACE reads anew with MiXCR; each CDR3 protein has one entry. This repertoire shows some 340,000 distinct CDR3 sequences, approximately 6.3% found once; its top ten account for 7.5% to 9%. Regarding time point: patch test 1, 2 weeks after DPC sensitization. Treatment: therapeutic diphenylcyclopropenone sensitization with weekly scalp DPC. This specimen was whole blood, taken in connection with sensitization to the hapten diphenylcyclopropenone (DPC). Receptors originate from a woman aged 18 to 35 with alopecia areata. Some clones in this sample may be carry-over from other donors' samples.

This clonotype was seen more than once but under ten times. The CDR3 here is CASSLAVTGELFF. DNA for the CDR3: TGTGCCAGCAGCTTGGCAGTCACCGGGGAGCTGTTTTTT. The V gene is TRBV5-4, the J gene TRBJ2-2; D gene uncertain. CDR1 is SGHNT, CDR2 YYREEE, per germline (reference sequence). Trimming took 0 bases from V and 4 from J, leaving 4 bases between them. The CDR3 consists of 13 residues.

There are a few counts of this clonotype. The V call is TRBV18, the J call TRBJ2-2; D is uncertain. From germline, CDR1 is KGHSH and CDR2 LQKENI. V shed 2 bases and J shed 1 base, with 8 bases lying between them. This CDR3 comprises 15 residues. In DNA, the CDR3 is TGTGCCAGCTCACCAGGCACTATGAACACCGGGGAGCTGTTTTTT. It specifies CASSPGTMNTGELFF. The complete variable domain, with remaining parts taken from reference TRBV18 and TRBJ2-2, reads NAGVMQNPRHLVRRRGQEARLRCSPMKGHSHVYWYRQLPEEGLKFMVYLQKENIIDESGMPKERFSAEFPKEGPSILRIQQVVRGDSAAYFCASSPGTMNTGELFFGEGSRLTVL.

This clonotype was seen a handful of times. The chain joins TRBV4-1 to TRBJ2-7; 10 nucleotides line up with TRBD1. This CDR3 is 16 amino acids long. The junction had 4 bases not matched to a gene; V was cut back by 0 bases and J by 2 bases. The germline gives CDR1 MGHRA, CDR2 YSYEKL. CDR3 in amino acids: CASSQDGDRGTYEQYF. As DNA, the CDR3 is TGCGCCAGCAGCCAAGACGGGGACAGGGGTACCTACGAGCAGTACTTC.

This clonotype appeared many times. At one boundary the junction diverges from the germline segment, which might be a read error. The chain links TRBV7-7 to TRBJ2-5; perhaps TRBD2 as D (6 bases). The CDR3 totals 15 residues. Germline V gene sequence: CDR1 SSHAT, CDR2 FNYEAQ (reference sequence). The CDR3 nucleotides read TGTGCTAGCAGCTTGCTGGCGGGGCCCCAAGAGACCCAGTACTTC. It encodes CASSLLAGPQETQYF.

This clonotype was recorded at least ten times. This chain joins TRBV9 and TRBJ2-3; 8 nucleotides line up with TRBD1. This CDR3 is 17 amino acids long. V shed 0 bases and J 2 bases; nucleotides not matched to a gene: 8. CDR1 is SGDLS, CDR2 YYNGEE, per germline. The CDR3 bases are TGTGCCAGCAGCGTAGACGGACGGACAGGGCTCACAGATACGCAGTATTTT. Its translation: CASSVDGRTGLTDTQYF.

This clonotype was seen more than once but under ten times. The CDR3 here is CASSRDQGARNQPQHF. The CDR3 DNA is TGTGCCAGCAGTCGCGATCAGGGGGCAAGAAATCAGCCCCAGCATTTT. J is TRBJ1-5 and V is TRBV28; 8 bases map to TRBD1. V was clipped by 5 bases and J by 4 bases; unmatched bases: 10. This CDR3 contains 16 residues. In germline, CDR1 is MDHEN, CDR2 SYDVKM.

The chain has TRBV5-1 and TRBJ1-3, with 7 bases aligning to TRBD1. J lost 0 bases, V lost 4 bases, and 13 bases had no gene match. Germline CDR1 reads SGHRS; CDR2 reads YFSETQ. The CDR3 extends over 18 amino acids. CDR3: CASSRGRDSKPSGNTIYF. In DNA form, the CDR3 reads TGCGCCAGCAGCAGGGGCCGGGACAGTAAACCCTCTGGAAACACCATATATTTT.

This clonotype was seen a single time. A read error is possible here, since a much larger clone lies one base away. The chain recombines TRBV6-2 or TRBV6-3 with TRBJ1-2; no firm D call. Trimming took off 2 bases at V and 0 bases at J, with 7 bases between the two ends. Germline V gene data show CDR1 as MNHEY and CDR2 as SVGEGT. The CDR3 contains 14 residues. CDR3 region: CASSYRNANYGYTF. For the CDR3, the DNA is TGTGCCAGCAGTTACCGGAACGCTAACTATGGCTACACCTTC.

The chain has TRBV15 and TRBJ1-3; D call uncertain. V was cut by 1 base and J by 7 bases, with 11 bases left in between. The germline V gene has CDR1 LNHNV and CDR2 YYDKDF (reference sequence). The CDR3 loop spans 14 amino acids. Here the CDR3 DNA reads TGTGCCACCAGCAGAGTGGCGGATGGGAACACCATATATTTT. As protein: CATSRVADGNTIYF.

This chain links TRBV28 with TRBJ1-5, with D uncertain. Between the trimmed V and J ends, which lost 6 bases and 8 bases, there was a span of 14 bases. The CDR3 loop spans 13 amino acids. CDR1 and CDR2 from the germline V gene are MDHEN and SYDVKM. The CDR3 nucleotides are TGTGCCAGCAGGGTTGGTTGGGCAGAGCCCCAGCATTTT. This encodes CASRVGWAEPQHF.

This clonotype appeared a few times. This chain links TRBV20-1 with TRBJ2-1; possibly TRBD1 for D (5 bases). Deletions cut 0 bases from V and 0 bases from J, with 15 bases between. This CDR3 is built from 17 residues. The germline V gene encodes CDR1 DFQATT and CDR2 SNEGSKA (reference sequence). Here the CDR3 DNA reads TGCAGTGCTAGAGATATCCAGGGCATGATCTCCTACAATGAGCAGTTCTTC. This codes for CSARDIQGMISYNEQFF.

The chain employs TRBV9 and TRBJ2-5, with 11 bases matching TRBD2. Germline V gene data show CDR1 as SGDLS and CDR2 as YYNGEE. This CDR3 is 17 amino acids long. With 4 bases clipped from V and 5 bases from J, the junction kept 13 bases outside the gene matches. The CDR3 bases are TGTGCCAGCAGCCGTCTGACTAGCGGGGTTACGGCTGAGACCCAGTACTTC. It encodes CASSRLTSGVTAETQYF.

Only a few counts were recorded for this clonotype. This chain connects TRBV7-2 to TRBJ2-3; 10 bases line up with TRBD1. The junction had 13 bases not matched to a gene; V was cut back by 3 bases and J by 4 bases. Germline loops: CDR1 SGHTA, CDR2 FQGNSA. The CDR3 has 18 amino acids. CDR3 region: CASSFGTLGTGVADTQYF. The CDR3 DNA reads TGTGCCAGCAGCTTTGGGACGCTCGGGACAGGGGTGGCAGATACGCAGTATTTT.

This clonotype was seen repeatedly, ten times or more. The chain is built from TRBV12-3 or TRBV12-4 and TRBJ2-4, with a weak D call TRBD1 (6 bases). The CDR3 sequence is 13 residues long. The V gene lost 5 bases and the J gene lost 7 bases, with 12 bases spanning the gap. The CDR3 DNA reads as TGTGCCAGCAGTACAGGGTCCGGGAACATTCAGTACTTC. It specifies CASSTGSGNIQYF.

This clonotype was detected once. This sequence joins TRBV28 and TRBJ2-1; D not certain. The CDR3 loop spans 15 amino acids. In germline, CDR1 is MDHEN, CDR2 SYDVKM. V dropped 4 bases and J dropped 5 bases, with 15 bases sitting between them. The CDR3 sequence is CASSSTVLGHNEQFF. Here the CDR3 DNA reads TGTGCCAGCAGTTCTACAGTATTAGGCCACAATGAGCAGTTCTTC.

This clonotype was recorded at least ten times. This chain connects TRBV7-2 to TRBJ1-1; TRBD1 matches at 7 bases. The V segment lost 2 bases and the J segment 0 bases; nucleotides outside the gene matches: 3. The CDR3 totals 15 residues. Per the germline V gene, CDR1 is SGHTA and CDR2 is FQGNSA. The CDR3 sequence is CASSLRQGLNTEAFF. In DNA form, the CDR3 reads TGTGCCAGCAGCTTAAGACAGGGATTGAACACTGAAGCTTTCTTT.

This clonotype was recorded at least ten times. The chain combines TRBV12-3 or TRBV12-4 with TRBJ2-7; TRBD1 matches 7 bases. J was trimmed by 11 bases and V by 5 bases; bases with no gene match: 12. The CDR3 is 13 amino acids. The CDR3 loop is CASSLRNRGSEYF. The CDR3 DNA reads TGTGCCAGCAGTCTCCGCAACAGGGGTAGCGAGTACTTC.

The chain carries TRBV7-9 and TRBJ1-5; no clear D. The germline V gene has CDR1 SEHNR and CDR2 FQNEAQ (reference sequence). CDR3 size: 15 residues. V shed 6 bases and J shed 1 base, with 13 bases lying between them. CDR3 DNA sequence: TGTGCCAGCAGTCCTACTTCCGTCAGCAATCAGCCCCAGCATTTT. It yields the protein CASSPTSVSNQPQHF.

This clonotype was counted at least ten times. The V and J genes are TRBV6-5 and TRBJ2-2; 8 bases fit TRBD1. V lost 2 bases and J lost 7; bases outside the gene matches: 6. The length of the CDR3 is 15 residues. Germline CDR1 and CDR2: MNHEY and SVGAGI. CDR3: CASSYIGQGGGELFF. The CDR3 nucleotides read TGTGCCAGCAGTTACATCGGACAGGGCGGCGGGGAGCTGTTTTTT.

This clonotype was counted between two and nine times. V and J are TRBV5-6 and TRBJ1-5; the D gene is possibly TRBD1 (5 bases). The CDR3 totals 15 residues. CDR1 and CDR2 (germline): SGHDT, YYEEEE. Trimming took 3 bases from V and 5 from J, leaving 15 bases between them. DNA for the CDR3: TGTGCCAGCAGCTGGAGAAGAGACAGCCATCAGCCCCAGCATTTT. It codes for CASSWRRDSHQPQHF.

This clonotype was picked up many times. The V gene is TRBV12-3 or TRBV12-4, the J gene TRBJ2-5; 9 bases match TRBD2. After removal of 5 bases from V and 5 bases from J, the junction contained 6 bases not matched to a gene. CDR3 length: 14 residues. The chain's CDR3 is CASSRVLAGETQYF. DNA for the CDR3: TGTGCCAGCAGTCGAGTTCTAGCGGGGGAGACCCAGTACTTC.

V usage is TRBV25-1 and J usage is TRBJ2-1, with D hard to call. V lost 10 bases and J lost 2, with 18 bases in between. This CDR3 is built from 15 residues. In germline, CDR1 is MGHDK, CDR2 SYGVNS. Written as DNA, the CDR3 is TGTGCCACCACCCCTGACATTACCCCCTACAATGAGCAGTTCTTC. Translated: CATTPDITPYNEQFF.

J is TRBJ2-7 and V is TRBV7-2; TRBD1 matches at 12 bases. This CDR3 comprises 20 residues. CDR1 SGHTA and CDR2 FQGNSA come from the germline V gene. With 5 bases clipped from V and 1 base from J, the junction kept 18 bases outside the gene matches. CDR3 DNA: TGTGCCAGCAGCCCTCGAGACCCGGGACAGGGGGCTTCTCGGTCCTACGAGCAGTACTTC. It yields the protein CASSPRDPGQGASRSYEQYF.

This chain connects TRBV12-3 or TRBV12-4 to TRBJ1-1; D ambiguous. The CDR3 loop spans 15 amino acids. Trimming took off 3 bases at V and 3 bases at J, with 14 bases between the two ends. The CDR3 loop is CASSLGPPWDTEAFF. DNA for the CDR3: TGTGCCAGCAGTTTGGGCCCCCCTTGGGACACTGAAGCTTTCTTT.

Only a few counts were recorded for this clonotype. CDR3 sequence: CASSLPGGSTDTQYF. The CDR3, as DNA: TGCGCCAGCAGCTTGCCCGGGGGCAGCACAGATACGCAGTATTTT. The chain is built from TRBV5-1 and TRBJ2-3; D may be TRBD1 or TRBD2 (6 bases each). V was trimmed by 1 base and J by 0 bases, leaving 9 bases between them. The CDR3 has 15 amino acids. Germline CDR1 is SGHRS and CDR2 is YFSETQ.

This clonotype showed up many times. V is TRBV11-2 and J is TRBJ2-5; no definite D call. V was cut by 5 bases and J by 1 base, with 17 bases left in between. The CDR3 has 16 residues. CDR1 is SGHAT and CDR2 is FQNNGV in the germline V gene. Written as DNA, the CDR3 is TGTGCCAGCAGCCCCCGATTTAGCCAGGCCCAAGAGACCCAGTACTTC. Protein sequence: CASSPRFSQAQETQYF.

This chain connects TRBV2 to TRBJ2-1, with D tentatively TRBD2 (6 bases). The germline gives CDR1 SNHLY, CDR2 FYNNEI. The CDR3 covers 15 residues. V lost 6 bases and J 5 bases, leaving 17 bases between the germline ends. CDR3 in DNA: TGTGCCAGCAGCCCCATGGGGGACTGGGACAATGAGCAGTTCTTC. Amino acid sequence: CASSPMGDWDNEQFF.

This clonotype was counted at least ten times. The V gene is TRBV7-2, the J gene TRBJ1-5, with a tentative D call TRBD1 (6 bases). The CDR3 has 14 amino acids. Trimming shortened V by 5 bases and J by 6 bases, and 14 bases separated the two germline ends. CDR1 and CDR2 from the germline V gene are SGHTA and FQGNSA. The CDR3 nucleotides read TGTGCCAGCAGCACCGGGACACGTGCTCAGCCCCAGCATTTT. Translating gives CASSTGTRAQPQHF. Full variable domain (remainder filled in from reference TRBV7-2 and TRBJ1-5): GAGVSQSPSNKVTEKGKDVELRCDPISGHTALYWYRQSLGQGLEFLIYFQGNSAPDKSGLPSDRFSAERTGGSVSTLTIQRTQQEDSAVYLCASSTGTRAQPQHFGDGTRLSIL.

The sample holds a few counts of this clonotype. The genes are TRBV12-3 or TRBV12-4 and TRBJ2-5, with a possible D match to TRBD1 (6 bases). This CDR3 contains 15 residues. The germline V and J ends were trimmed by 3 bases and 5 bases, with 16 bases remaining between them. CDR3 nucleotides: TGTGCCAGCAGTTTTAACGCATTGGGGGCGGAGACCCAGTACTTC. It encodes CASSFNALGAETQYF.